The 7 T cell receptor beta chains reported below all come from one sample, sequenced in a study of shared clonotypes between healthy human individuals. Naive CD8 populations comprised CD45RO-negative cells positively selected for CCR7, excluding terminally differentiated effector memory CD45RA+ cells. Assay used: immunoSEQ multiplex PCR; TCRdb lists only in-frame clones, some missing. Altogether roughly 2,000,000 clones are present, about 95% being singletons, with the ten largest covering 1% to 1.5%. The sample consisted of naive CD8+ T cells sorted from blood. Receptors originate from a young man in good health.

The chain has TRBV4-3 and TRBJ1-3; D is unresolved. The germline V and J ends were trimmed by 0 bases and 1 base, with 19 bases remaining between them. Germline CDR1 is LGHNA and CDR2 is YSLEER. This CDR3 region has 19 residues. CDR3 nucleotide sequence: TGCGCCAGCAGCCAAGATTGGGCAGGAGGAAGGGAGTCTGGAAACACCATATATTTT. This translates into CASSQDWAGGRESGNTIYF.

This clone was seen only a few times. The chain recombines TRBV19 with TRBJ1-6; D is uncertain. Trimming stripped 7 bases from V and 5 bases from J, with 6 bases between. Germline assignment: CDR1 LNHDA and CDR2 SQIVND (reference sequence). The CDR3 covers 12 residues. The CDR3 region has the DNA TGTGCCAGTACTGATGATAATTCACCCCTCCACTTT. Translation: CASTDDNSPLHF.

The rearrangement links TRBV2 to TRBJ2-1; either TRBD1 or TRBD2 may fit D (6 bases each). CDR1 SNHLY and CDR2 FYNNEI come from the germline V gene. The CDR3 spans 16 residues. V lost 3 bases, J lost 3 bases, and 15 bases lay in between. The DNA for the CDR3 is TGTGCCAGCAGTGACTTCCAGGGGACTTACTACAATGAGCAGTTCTTC. Translating it yields CASSDFQGTYYNEQFF.

The V and J genes are TRBV7-9 and TRBJ1-4; no clear D. CDR1 SEHNR and CDR2 FQNEAQ come from the germline V gene (reference sequence). V was clipped by 5 bases and J by 8 bases, with 15 bases between them. The CDR3 covers 14 residues. In DNA form, the CDR3 reads TGTGCCAGCAGCCGGACCGACGGTAGAGAAAAACTGTTTTTT. This encodes CASSRTDGREKLFF.

V is TRBV11-3 and J is TRBJ2-2, with 8 bases fitting TRBD1. The CDR3 extends over 14 amino acids. Germline V gives CDR1 SGHNT, CDR2 YENEEA. Unmatched junction bases numbered 1, after V lost 6 bases and J lost 1 base. Here the CDR3 reads CASSDRGNTGELFF. DNA of the CDR3: TGTGCCAGCAGTGACAGGGGGAACACCGGGGAGCTGTTTTTT.

The chain couples TRBV6-5 to TRBJ1-1; the D gene is possibly TRBD1 (5 bases). Germline V gene lookup returns CDR1 MNHEY and CDR2 SVGAGI. V was cut by 0 bases and J by 7 bases, with 12 bases left in between. CDR3 size: 14 residues. CDR3 coding DNA: TGTGCCAGCAGTTACTCGGAGGGACGAATTGAAGCTTTCTTT. Translating it yields CASSYSEGRIEAFF.

On this clone itself: A read error may account for a junction end that differs from germline. The chain is built from TRBV7-7 and TRBJ2-7; D tentatively fits TRBD1 or TRBD2 (5 bases each). Germline V lookup: CDR1 SSHAT, CDR2 FNYEAQ (reference sequence). The CDR3 loop spans 14 amino acids. CDR3 bases: TGTGCTAGCAGCCCGGGACCGTTTGGGCACGAGCAGTACTTC. Translating it yields CASSPGPFGHEQYF.